The T cell receptor beta chain under discussion was sequenced for a study of cytomegalovirus exposure and HLA in healthy donors. Across the study: Clustering assigned approximately 79% of the approximately 370 genotyped donors to the Caucasian-associated ancestry cluster. Study-level findings and limits: Further analysis, carried out later, found HLA-associated TCR beta chains more clonally expanded than equally common other chains. Across donors, most TCRs were seen rarely, yet some public ones were widespread.

On this clone itself: Antigen unknown.

Per germline, CDR1 SGHVS and CDR2 FNYEAQ. This CDR3 has 15 amino acids. Between the trimmed V and J ends, which lost 5 bases and 0 bases, there was a span of 8 bases. Vbeta (60) and Jbeta (13) primers were used in the PCR. Using immunoSEQ multiplex PCR, the repertoire was profiled, and TCRdb retains in-frame clones only, with some absent. This sample has fewer than 250,000 clones, with 65% to 80% found just once. This clonotype was obtained from a man between 25 and 39 years old in good health and CMV-seropositive. The sequencing input was PBMCs. This chain joins TRBV7-6 and TRBJ2-6, with D uncertain. In DNA, the CDR3 is TGTGCCAGCAGCCAACGGAGCTCTGGGGCCAACGTCCTGACTTTC. It specifies CASSQRSSGANVLTF. Together with reference TRBV7-6 and TRBJ2-6, the CDR3 gives the full variable domain: GAGVSQSPRYKVTKRGQDVALRCDPISGHVSLYWYRQALGQGPEFLTYFNYEAQQDKSGLPNDRFSAERPEGSISTLTIQRTEQRDSAMYRCASSQRSSGANVLTFGAGSRLTVL.